Below, 12 T cell receptor beta chains from the same sample are listed, as sequenced in a study of T-cell reconstitution after alpha-beta-depleted transplantation in children. Preparing the TCRbeta library involved the use of unique molecular identifiers. TCRdb reprocessed the PCR reads via MiXCR and lists one record per CDR3 protein. This table holds 750,000 to 950,000 distinct CDR3 sequences, roughly 15% found once. Sequenced here: PBMCs, mostly from graft donor cells, sampled 360 days after TCRalphabeta/CD19-depleted stem cell transplant. These receptors came from a male patient younger than 18 who had a stem cell transplant for acute lymphoblastic leukemia, so the T cells may come from the graft donor.

In this sample, this clonotype turned up a few times. V usage is TRBV2 and J usage is TRBJ2-1; 7 bases align to TRBD2. The CDR3 runs to 15 residues. Trimming at V came to 1 base and at J to 6 bases, leaving 6 bases not matched to a gene. CDR1 and CDR2 from the germline V gene are SNHLY and FYNNEI. CDR3: CASSEVSASGNEQFF. CDR3 DNA sequence: TGTGCCAGCAGTGAAGTCTCGGCTAGCGGCAATGAGCAGTTCTTC. Full variable domain (outside the CDR3, taken from reference TRBV2 and TRBJ2-1): EPEVTQTPSHQVTQMGQEVILRCVPISNHLYFYWYRQILGQKVEFLVSFYNNEISEKSEIFDDQFSVERPDGSNFTLKIRSTKLEDSAMYFCASSEVSASGNEQFFGPGTRLTVL.

The CDR3 region is CASREDRGRVGELFF. The CDR3 DNA follows: TGTGCCAGCAGAGAGGACAGGGGGCGAGTCGGGGAGCTGTTTTTT. The chain combines TRBV2 with TRBJ2-2; 11 bases agree with TRBD1. The CDR3 has 15 amino acids. Trimming took 6 bases from V and 7 from J; bases not matched to a gene: 7. The germline gives CDR1 SNHLY, CDR2 FYNNEI.

This clonotype was seen a few times. The V call is TRBV5-1, the J call TRBJ1-5, with TRBD1 as a possible D gene (5 bases). Germline V CDR1 and CDR2: SGHRS, YFSETQ. The V end was cut by 0 bases, the J end by 5 bases, with 15 bases between. The CDR3 sequence is 16 residues long. The CDR3 sequence is CASSLGLGGRYQPQHF. The CDR3 DNA reads TGCGCCAGCAGCTTGGGCCTCGGGGGACGGTATCAGCCCCAGCATTTT. The full variable domain, rest sourced from reference TRBV5-1 and TRBJ1-5, is KAGVTQTPRYLIKTRGQQVTLSCSPISGHRSVSWYQQTPGQGLQFLFEYFSETQRNKGNFPGRFSGRQFSNSRSEMNVSTLELGDSALYLCASSLGLGGRYQPQHFGDGTRLSIL.

The chain recombines TRBV20-1 with TRBJ1-5; possible D gene TRBD1, 5 bases. The germline V and J ends were trimmed by 3 bases and 3 bases, with 18 bases remaining between them. Germline CDR1 reads DFQATT; CDR2 reads SNEGSKA (reference sequence). This CDR3 is built from 16 residues. The CDR3 DNA follows: TGCAGTGCTAGCCACATCTGGGGTGGGGCCAATCAGCCCCAGCATTTT. Translated: CSASHIWGGANQPQHF.

This clonotype occurred once. The chain carries TRBV9 and TRBJ2-7; 12 bases align to TRBD2. CDR3 length: 18 residues. Germline V gives CDR1 SGDLS, CDR2 YYNGEE. V lost 4 bases to trimming and J lost 1 base; unmatched junction nucleotides: 12. The CDR3 here is CASSPRSATSGGSYEQYF. Written as DNA, the CDR3 is TGTGCCAGCAGCCCCCGGTCTGCGACTAGCGGGGGTTCCTACGAGCAGTACTTC.

This clonotype was observed many times. The V and J genes are TRBV5-1 and TRBJ2-7; D gene unclear. CDR1 and CDR2 from the germline V gene are SGHRS and YFSETQ. There are 13 residues in the CDR3. The ends were cut back, 6 bases at V and 2 bases at J, with 12 bases in the middle. The CDR3 DNA follows: TGCGCCAGCAATGATGGCGCGACCTACGAGCAGTACTTC. Encoded protein: CASNDGATYEQYF. The entire variable domain, with the rest obtained from reference TRBV5-1 and TRBJ2-7, is as follows: KAGVTQTPRYLIKTRGQQVTLSCSPISGHRSVSWYQQTPGQGLQFLFEYFSETQRNKGNFPGRFSGRQFSNSRSEMNVSTLELGDSALYLCASNDGATYEQYFGPGTRLTVT.

V gene TRBV7-8 combines with J gene TRBJ2-2; D remains unclear. The CDR3 runs to 13 residues. Germline V gene data show CDR1 as SGHVS and CDR2 as FQNEAQ. The ends were cut back, 11 bases at V and 3 bases at J, with 13 bases in the middle. Written as DNA, the CDR3 is TGTGCCCGGCTGGGCAGCTACACCGGGGAGCTGTTTTTT. Translating it yields CARLGSYTGELFF.

With regard to this clonotype: It may be a read error: a sequence one base away is much more abundant. In this CDR3 the conserved last residue, phenylalanine or tryptophan, is missing, so a read error is likely. V and J are TRBV27 and TRBJ1-2; TRBD1 aligns across 7 bases. CDR1 is MNHEY and CDR2 is SMNVEV in the germline V gene (reference sequence). This CDR3 region has 14 residues. J lost 5 bases, V lost 4 bases, and 7 bases had no gene match. The CDR3 sequence is CASSYGQGGYGYTL. The CDR3 DNA is TGTGCCAGCAGTTATGGGCAGGGGGGTTATGGCTACACCCTC.

This clonotype was seen ten or more times. The V call is TRBV5-1, the J call TRBJ2-1, with 14 nucleotides matching TRBD2. The germline CDR1 and CDR2 sequences are SGHRS and YFSETQ. The CDR3 length is 15 residues. The junction had 5 bases not matched to a gene; V was cut back by 4 bases and J by 8 bases. CDR3 DNA sequence: TGCGCCAGCAGCCACCGACTAGCGGGAGGGGATGAGCAGTTCTTC. Translated: CASSHRLAGGDEQFF.

This clonotype was found a few times. The chain combines TRBV7-2 with TRBJ2-2, with D hard to call. Germline V gives CDR1 SGHTA, CDR2 FQGNSA. This CDR3 is built from 13 residues. V was clipped by 2 bases and J by 5 bases, with 6 bases between them. CDR3 region: CASSLHQTGELFF. The CDR3 region has the DNA TGTGCCAGCAGCTTACATCAGACCGGGGAGCTGTTTTTT.

The table lists this clonotype with a few counts. V is TRBV25-1 and J is TRBJ2-3, with 9 bases identical to TRBD2. The germline V gene has CDR1 MGHDK and CDR2 SYGVNS. Trimming took 2 bases from V and 7 from J; bases not matched to a gene: 10. CDR3 size: 16 residues. The CDR3 nucleotides are TGTGCCAGCAGTGAACTTCGCGGGAGGGCCTTACATACGCAGTATTTT. Translation gives CASSELRGRALHTQYF.

This clonotype was counted between two and nine times. The chain links TRBV20-1 to TRBJ1-6, with D unresolved. Germline assignment: CDR1 DFQATT and CDR2 SNEGSKA (reference sequence). With 0 bases removed from V and 4 bases from J, the gap between germline ends came to 7 bases. The CDR3 consists of 14 residues. In DNA form, the CDR3 reads TGCAGTGCTAGAGAGGTTCGGTATAATTCACCCCTCCACTTT. Encoded protein: CSAREVRYNSPLHF.